The 18 T cell receptor beta chains in this list originate from one sample, sequenced in a study of control samples from healthy donors and cancer patients. Profiled with immunoSEQ multiplex PCR; TCRdb holds only in-frame clones, not every one. The sample includes roughly 100,000 clones, roughly 90% of them seen just once. Source material: blood. These receptors came from a woman in her thirties in good health.

CDR3 sequence reads: CASSRTSGGAEETQYF. The CDR3 coding sequence is TGTGCCAGCAGCCGGACTAGCGGGGGGGCGGAAGAGACCCAGTACTTC. This sequence joins TRBV7-9 and TRBJ2-5; 15 nucleotides agree with TRBD2. This CDR3 spans 16 amino acids. Trimming removed 5 bases from V and 3 bases from J; junction bases left unmatched: 4. From germline, CDR1 is SEHNR and CDR2 FQNEAQ (reference sequence).

The J gene is TRBJ2-3, the V gene TRBV5-1, with D possibly matching TRBD1 (7 bases). The CDR3 contains 16 residues. The V gene lost 2 bases and the J gene lost 2 bases, with 15 bases spanning the gap. Germline CDR1 reads SGHRS; CDR2 reads YFSETQ. CDR3: CASSFGQGGITDTQYF. CDR3 nucleotides: TGCGCCAGCAGCTTCGGGCAGGGGGGTATCACAGATACGCAGTATTTT.

The rearrangement links TRBV5-6 to TRBJ1-5; the match to TRBD1 covers 12 bases. The CDR3 covers 14 residues. In germline, CDR1 is SGHDT, CDR2 YYEEEE. Germline trimming cut 7 bases from V and 7 bases from J; bases unmatched to any gene: 6. The CDR3 loop reads CASGTGGEYQPQHF. The DNA for the CDR3 is TGTGCCAGCGGGACAGGGGGCGAATACCAGCCCCAGCATTTT.

Here the CDR3 reads CASSPSAKNEAFF. In nucleotides, the CDR3 is TGTGCCAGCAGCCCCTCCGCCAAGAACGAAGCTTTCTTT. The J gene is TRBJ1-1, the V gene TRBV28; D remains unclear. V was shortened by 6 bases and J by 8 bases, with 16 bases between the two germline ends. The CDR3 spans 13 residues. Germline CDR1 and CDR2: MDHEN and SYDVKM.

The chain joins TRBV28 to TRBJ1-5, with 7 positions matching TRBD1. This CDR3 contains 14 residues. The germline CDR1 and CDR2 sequences are MDHEN and SYDVKM. The V gene end was trimmed by 2 bases and the J gene end by 5 bases; junction bases not matched to a gene: 3. CDR3 sequence: CASSLRDSYQPQHF. CDR3 DNA: TGTGCCAGCAGTTTAAGGGACAGCTATCAGCCCCAGCATTTT.

This clone has only a few counts. The chain recombines TRBV9 with TRBJ2-1; TRBD2 matches 9 bases. The CDR3 length is 15 residues. V lost 4 bases to trimming and J lost 6 bases; unmatched junction nucleotides: 8. Germline V gene lookup returns CDR1 SGDLS and CDR2 YYNGEE. The CDR3 is CASSSLAGPPNEQFF. As DNA, the CDR3 is TGTGCCAGCAGCTCTCTAGCGGGACCGCCCAATGAGCAGTTCTTC.

The chain joins TRBV4-1 to TRBJ2-1, with TRBD2 matching 7 bases. Germline CDR1 MGHRA, CDR2 YSYEKL. There are 18 residues in the CDR3. V gave up 4 bases and J gave up 2 bases; unmatched junction bases: 14. Here the CDR3 DNA reads TGCGCCAGCAGCCCCCCTGCGGGGGAGCTAGTAGCCTACAATGAGCAGTTCTTC. It specifies CASSPPAGELVAYNEQFF.

The CDR3 DNA reads TGTGCCAGCAGCCAAGATGCCGGGGTTCGGGGATCGTTCTTC. Protein sequence: CASSQDAGVRGSFF. The chain is built from TRBV3-1 (or the pseudogene TRBV3-2) and TRBJ2-1; possible D gene TRBD2, 5 bases. Germline V gene data show CDR1 as LGHDT and CDR2 as YNNKEL (reference sequence). CDR3 length: 14 residues. V lost 0 bases, J lost 15 bases, and 18 bases lay in between.

The chain has TRBV6-6 and TRBJ2-3; 8 bases align to TRBD1. From germline, CDR1 is MNHNY and CDR2 SVGAGI (reference sequence). This CDR3 is built from 15 residues. With 2 bases clipped from V and 2 bases from J, the junction kept 3 bases outside the gene matches. CDR3 residues: CASSYGTGDTDTQYF. DNA for the CDR3: TGTGCCAGCAGTTACGGGACAGGAGACACAGATACGCAGTATTTT.

This clone has just a few counts. V and J are TRBV29-1 and TRBJ2-2, with TRBD1 matching over 8 bases. Germline CDR1 reads SQVTM; CDR2 reads ANQGSEA. V shed 3 bases, J shed 5 bases, and the junction held 5 bases outside the gene matches. This CDR3 is built from 14 residues. CDR3 nucleotides: TGCAGCGTTGATCAGGGGGCGCTTACCGGGGAGCTGTTTTTT. Amino acids: CSVDQGALTGELFF.

V and J are TRBV27 and TRBJ2-5; possibly TRBD2 for D (7 bases). Trimming left V 2 bases short and J 5 bases short, with 12 bases between. Germline V gene sequence: CDR1 MNHEY, CDR2 SMNVEV (reference sequence). The CDR3 extends over 14 amino acids. The DNA of the CDR3 is TGTGCCAGCAGTTTAGCGGGGGCCGCGGAGACCCAGTACTTC. As protein: CASSLAGAAETQYF.

The gene calls are TRBV6-1 and TRBJ1-5; D is undetermined. V lost 3 bases and J lost 3, with 15 bases in between. Germline CDR1 reads MNHNS; CDR2 reads SASEGT. This CDR3 comprises 16 residues. The CDR3 DNA is TGTGCCAGCAGTGACTATTCGTTGGTTTTCAATCAGCCCCAGCATTTT. It codes for CASSDYSLVFNQPQHF.

The rearrangement uses TRBV27 and TRBJ2-2; no clear D. Germline V gene lookup returns CDR1 MNHEY and CDR2 SMNVEV (reference sequence). Trimming took off 5 bases at V and 0 bases at J, with 10 bases between the two ends. This CDR3 is built from 15 residues. CDR3 protein: CASSLYKSNTGELFF. CDR3 DNA sequence: TGTGCCAGCAGTCTCTACAAGTCGAACACCGGGGAGCTGTTTTTT.

This chain connects TRBV6-5 to TRBJ2-5; TRBD1 matches at 9 bases. Germline CDR1 is MNHEY and CDR2 is SVGAGI. The junction had 7 bases not matched to a gene; V was cut back by 6 bases and J by 2 bases. CDR3 size: 15 residues. CDR3 in amino acids: CASRLAQGAQETQYF. The CDR3 nucleotides read TGTGCCAGCAGATTAGCACAGGGGGCACAAGAGACCCAGTACTTC.

The chain combines TRBV6-1 with TRBJ2-7, with D possibly matching TRBD1 (6 bases). Germline V gene sequence: CDR1 MNHNS, CDR2 SASEGT. V was pared by 2 bases and J by 4 bases, with 15 bases between. This CDR3 spans 15 amino acids. The CDR3 is CASSEILTGTYEQYF. In DNA, the CDR3 is TGTGCCAGCAGTGAAATTTTGACAGGAACGTACGAGCAGTACTTC.

V and J are TRBV4-1 and TRBJ2-3; 12 bases are shared with TRBD1. Germline CDR1 is MGHRA and CDR2 is YSYEKL. The CDR3 consists of 20 residues. V gave up 2 bases and J gave up 2 bases; unmatched junction bases: 14. The CDR3 region has the DNA TGCGCCAGCAGCCAAAGCCCCACCGGGACAGGGGGCCGTGACACAGATACGCAGTATTTT. This encodes CASSQSPTGTGGRDTDTQYF.

This clone has only a few counts. The chain couples TRBV19 to TRBJ2-7; D possibly corresponds to TRBD2 (6 bases). The ends were cut back, 5 bases at V and 4 bases at J, with 15 bases in the middle. CDR1 is LNHDA, CDR2 SQIVND, per germline (reference sequence). This CDR3 region has 14 residues. CDR3 amino acids: CASSRTGVEYEQYF. In nucleotides, the CDR3 is TGTGCCAGTAGTCGGACGGGAGTAGAATACGAGCAGTACTTC.

The sample holds one count of this clone. The chain joins TRBV7-9 to TRBJ1-5; D is perhaps TRBD1 (6 bases). The CDR3 spans 14 residues. Germline CDR1 reads SEHNR; CDR2 reads FQNEAQ (reference sequence). V dropped 4 bases and J dropped 9 bases, with 16 bases sitting between them. CDR3 nucleotide sequence: TGTGCCAGCAGCTCAGACAGGTCCCTGACGCCCCAGCATTTT. Protein sequence: CASSSDRSLTPQHF.